The source of this T cell receptor (beta chain) is a study of T cells in Graves' hyperthyroidism and ophthalmopathy. Study-wide results and caveats: Appearing also in blood were most of the thyroid clonotypes expanded above 0.001.

On this clonotype itself: Antigen specificity is unknown.

TCR beta CDR3 regions were amplified from RNA. The HTBI primer set was used in a first-round RT-PCR of the TCR CDR3. One entry per CDR3 protein results from TCRdb running MiXCR on the multiplex PCR reads. Of around 600,000 distinct CDR3 sequences listed, approximately 14% were seen once; the top ten hold approximately 13%. This TCR was sampled from a woman aged 45-65 years with Graves' ophthalmopathy. Sequenced sample: blood.

The CDR3 region has the DNA TGTGCCAGCAATCTCGGAAGCAATCAGCCCCAGCATTTT. This codes for CASNLGSNQPQHF. This chain connects TRBV6-1 to TRBJ1-5; D unclear. The CDR3 totals 13 residues. The V end lost 7 bases, the J end lost 1 base, and 8 bases lay between the germline ends. Germline lookup yields CDR1 MNHNS and CDR2 SASEGT.